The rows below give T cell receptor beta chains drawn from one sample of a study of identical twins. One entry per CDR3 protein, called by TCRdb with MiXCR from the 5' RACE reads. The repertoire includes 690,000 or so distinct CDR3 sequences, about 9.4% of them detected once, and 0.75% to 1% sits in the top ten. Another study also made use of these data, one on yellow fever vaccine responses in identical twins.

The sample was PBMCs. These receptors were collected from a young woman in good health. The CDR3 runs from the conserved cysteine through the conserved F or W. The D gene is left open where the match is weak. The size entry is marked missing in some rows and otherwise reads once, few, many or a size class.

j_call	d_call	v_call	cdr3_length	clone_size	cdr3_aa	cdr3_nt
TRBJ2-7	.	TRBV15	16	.	CATSRGPGTHAYEQYF	TGTGCCACCAGCAGGGGTCCCGGGACACACGCCTACGAGCAGTACTTC
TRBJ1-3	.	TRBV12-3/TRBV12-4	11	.	CASSHRNTIYF	TGTGCCAGCAGTCACAGAAACACCATATATTTT
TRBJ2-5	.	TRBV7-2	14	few	CASSPEAFVETQYF	TGTGCCAGCAGCCCAGAAGCGTTTGTAGAGACCCAGTACTTC
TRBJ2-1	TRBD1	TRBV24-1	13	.	CATRGAGGDEQFF	TGTGCCACCAGGGGGGCAGGGGGCGATGAGCAGTTCTTC
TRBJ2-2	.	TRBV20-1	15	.	CSASDRDLSYGELFF	TGCAGTGCTAGTGACCGGGACTTATCGTACGGGGAGCTGTTTTTT
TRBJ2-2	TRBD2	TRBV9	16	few	CASSVGLAENTGELFF	TGTGCCAGCAGCGTCGGGCTAGCGGAAAACACCGGGGAGCTGTTTTTT
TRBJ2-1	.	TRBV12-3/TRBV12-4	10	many	CASSTNEQFF	TGTGCCAGCAGTACCAATGAGCAGTTCTTC
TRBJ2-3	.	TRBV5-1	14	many	CASSLSTRTDTQYF	TGCGCCAGCAGCTTAAGTACCCGCACAGATACGCAGTATTTT
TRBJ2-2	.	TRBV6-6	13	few	CASTGSETGELFF	TGTGCCAGCACCGGGAGTGAAACCGGGGAGCTGTTTTTT
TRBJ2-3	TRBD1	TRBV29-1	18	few	CSVDPGQRKFSSTDTQYF	TGCAGCGTCGATCCGGGACAGCGGAAATTTTCTAGCACAGATACGCAGTATTTT
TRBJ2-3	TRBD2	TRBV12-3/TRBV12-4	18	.	CAFSQPLGTSFRGDTQYF	TGTGCCTTCAGTCAACCCTTGGGGACTAGCTTCCGAGGAGATACGCAGTATTTT